The sequence of this T cell receptor (beta chain) was determined in a study of T cell changes during pregnancy in multiple sclerosis. Here immunoSEQ multiplex PCR was the method, and the copy in TCRdb shows in-frame clones only, minus some. In the table there are about 70,000 clones, 80% to 95% of which are singletons. The CDR3 consists of 15 residues. Germline CDR1 LNHNV, CDR2 YYDKDF (reference sequence). V was cut by 8 bases and J by 5 bases, with 21 bases left in between. J is TRBJ2-5 and V is TRBV15, with D perhaps matching TRBD2 (6 bases). The source material was peripheral blood, sampled before pregnancy. This TCR derives from a female donor with multiple sclerosis, enrolled in a pregnancy study. The CDR3 DNA reads as TGTGCCACCGGCGACCTTGGAGGGCCAATGGAGACCCAGTACTTC. Amino acids: CATGDLGGPMETQYF.